This T cell receptor (beta chain) was retrieved from a study of regulatory T cells in long-lasting Graves disease. Notes on the study in general: With persistent disease, TRBV28, TRBJ1-2 and TRBJ2-5 were the favored segments. With a few thousand shared public clonotypes, persistent patients exceeded new patients, who shared approximately 880.

Specified time point: newly diagnosed GD, antithyroid drugs for less than 3 months. The TCR library used RNA extracted from PBMCs. V lost 6 bases to trimming and J lost 10 bases; unmatched junction nucleotides: 9. Germline CDR1 is MGHDK and CDR2 is SYGVNS. The CDR3 spans 13 residues. Worth noting for this clonotype: The antigen is unknown.

With iRepertoire HTBI primers and Arm-PCR of CDR3 regions, TCR beta libraries were built. TCRdb redid the calling of the multiplex PCR reads with MiXCR, one entry per CDR3 protein. This table holds 240,000 or so distinct CDR3 sequences, roughly a fifth found once. The sample here was peripheral blood mononuclear cells (PBMCs), taken at new diagnosis, from a patient treated with antithyroid drugs. The V gene is TRBV25-1, the J gene TRBJ2-1; 7 bases agree with TRBD2. The clonotype originates from a female donor with Graves disease. CDR3 in amino acids: CASRGARGEEQFF. The CDR3, as DNA: TGTGCCAGCAGGGGAGCACGGGGGGAAGAGCAGTTCTTC.